The clone carrying this T cell receptor beta chain was observed once. Its antigen is undetermined. The CDR3 runs to 14 residues. Germline loops: CDR1 SGHNT, CDR2 YYREEE (reference sequence). The V and J ends lost 4 bases and 1 base respectively, with 11 bases between them. The sample comes from a study of T cell responses to AZD1222 COVID-19 vaccine. Study summary: Second-dose recipients at about 4 or about 12 weeks were treated as one pooled group. Findings and limits, study-wide: It was only a handful of AZD1222 recipients who were seropositive at baseline. Nearly half of the spike-specific TCRs reportedly recognize variant regions that carry no mutations. White British ancestry dominated among donors, who included more females, and clonal diversity was possibly underestimated.

Assay used: immunoSEQ multiplex PCR; TCRdb lists only in-frame clones, some missing. The sample shows roughly 100,000 clones, roughly nine tenths of them seen only once. The chain carries TRBV5-4 and TRBJ2-5; TRBD2 is a possible D gene (6 bases). This clonotype originated in an adult in good health. The sample here was peripheral blood, taken on day 0 of AZD1222 vaccination. The CDR3 is CASSPGLFQETQYF. The DNA of the CDR3 is TGTGCCAGCAGCCCAGGACTATTCCAAGAGACCCAGTACTTC. The variable domain in full, completed from reference TRBV5-4 and TRBJ2-5, reads ETGVTQSPTHLIKTRGQQVTLRCSSQSGHNTVSWYQQALGQGPQFIFQYYREEENGRGNFPPRFSGLQFPNYSSELNVNALELDDSALYLCASSPGLFQETQYFGPGTRLLVL.